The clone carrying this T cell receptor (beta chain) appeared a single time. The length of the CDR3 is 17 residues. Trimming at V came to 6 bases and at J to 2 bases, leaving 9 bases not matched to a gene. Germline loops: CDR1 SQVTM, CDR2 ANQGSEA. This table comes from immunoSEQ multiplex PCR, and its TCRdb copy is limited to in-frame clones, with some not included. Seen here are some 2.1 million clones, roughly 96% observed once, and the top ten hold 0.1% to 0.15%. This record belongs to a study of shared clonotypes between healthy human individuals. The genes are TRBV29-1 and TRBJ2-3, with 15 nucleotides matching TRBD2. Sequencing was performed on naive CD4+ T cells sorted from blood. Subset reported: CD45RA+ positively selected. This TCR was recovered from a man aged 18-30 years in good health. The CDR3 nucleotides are TGCAGCGTCGTGGGACTAGCGGGGGGACGACCCACAGATACGCAGTATTTT. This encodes CSVVGLAGGRPTDTQYF.